One and the same sample provided the 15 T cell receptor beta chains below, sequenced in a study of identical twins. TCRdb ran MiXCR on the 5' RACE reads and lists one entry per CDR3 protein. This table has about 690,000 distinct CDR3 sequences, around 6% appearing once. Sequenced material: naive T cells sorted from blood. The receptor source for this set is a man aged 18 to 29 in good health.

This clonotype was counted many times. The rearrangement joins TRBV12-3 or TRBV12-4 to TRBJ2-7; D remains unclear. The CDR3 has 12 residues. The V end lost 4 bases, the J end lost 2 bases, and 6 bases lay between the germline ends. CDR3 loop: CASSSSAYEQYF. The CDR3 DNA reads TGTGCCAGCAGTTCCAGCGCCTACGAGCAGTACTTC.

This clonotype was picked up many times. V gene TRBV29-1 combines with J gene TRBJ2-3; 8 bases match TRBD1. V shed 6 bases, J shed 3 bases, and the junction held 5 bases outside the gene matches. The CDR3 consists of 13 residues. The germline CDR1 and CDR2 sequences are SQVTM and ANQGSEA. CDR3: CSVTGVVTDTQYF. The CDR3 DNA sequence: TGCAGCGTGACAGGGGTGGTAACAGATACGCAGTATTTT.

This clonotype has more than one count but fewer than ten. The chain couples TRBV7-6 to TRBJ2-1; 12 positions agree with TRBD2. CDR1 is SGHVS and CDR2 is FNYEAQ in the germline V gene. The CDR3 extends over 19 amino acids. Trimming at V came to 1 base and at J to 0 bases, leaving 7 bases not matched to a gene. The CDR3 reads CASSLGTSGTLSSYNEQFF. CDR3 sequence (DNA): TGTGCCAGCAGCTTAGGGACTAGCGGGACTTTGAGCTCCTACAATGAGCAGTTCTTC.

This clonotype was counted many times. The chain links TRBV12-3 or TRBV12-4 to TRBJ2-5; D is uncertain. V was clipped by 5 bases and J by 2 bases, with 6 bases between them. The CDR3 contains 12 residues. CDR3: CASSSAQETQYF. DNA of the CDR3: TGTGCCAGCAGTAGCGCACAAGAGACCCAGTACTTC.

V and J are TRBV2 and TRBJ2-7; 13 bases are a match to TRBD2. Germline CDR1 and CDR2: SNHLY and FYNNEI. This CDR3 comprises 16 residues. V was pared by 1 base and J by 5 bases, with 5 bases of the junction left unmatched. This CDR3 reads CASSEEGLAGADEQYV. In DNA, the CDR3 is TGTGCCAGCAGTGAAGAAGGACTAGCGGGAGCCGACGAGCAGTACGTC.

This clonotype came up a few times. The chain uses TRBV12-3 or TRBV12-4 and TRBJ2-2, with D possibly TRBD1 on 6 matching bases. V was shortened by 6 bases and J by 6 bases, with 11 bases between the two germline ends. The CDR3 contains 13 residues. The CDR3 DNA sequence: TGTGCCAGCAGACAGGGACATTCCGGGGAGCTGTTTTTT. Its translation is CASRQGHSGELFF.

This clonotype was counted only a few times. The V and J genes are TRBV20-1 and TRBJ1-2; tentative D call: TRBD1 (6 bases). V lost 1 base and J lost 8, with 14 bases in between. Germline assignment: CDR1 DFQATT and CDR2 SNEGSKA (reference sequence). This CDR3 is built from 13 residues. The CDR3 DNA sequence: TGCAGTGCTAGAGTATCAGGGGACTTGGGCTACACCTTC. Protein product: CSARVSGDLGYTF.

This clonotype has a handful of counts. J is TRBJ2-7 and V is TRBV12-3 or TRBV12-4, with TRBD1 matching over 8 bases. With V trimmed by 2 bases and J by 3 bases, 9 bases remained unmatched. The CDR3 loop spans 16 amino acids. CDR3 in DNA: TGTGCCAGCAGTTTAAGCGGACAGGGCCCTTTCTACGAGCAGTACTTC. Its translation is CASSLSGQGPFYEQYF.

The sample holds many counts of this clonotype. The CDR3 is CASSFTGLNTEAFF. CDR3 nucleotides: TGTGCCAGCAGTTTTACTGGATTGAACACTGAAGCTTTCTTT. The rearrangement uses TRBV12-3 or TRBV12-4 and TRBJ1-1; D is unclear. V lost 3 bases to trimming and J lost 0 bases, with 8 bases between them. The CDR3 runs to 14 residues.

In this sample, this clonotype turned up many times. This CDR3 reads CASSVAAGSSYNEQFF. CDR3 DNA sequence: TGTGCCAGCAGCGTAGCGGCGGGGAGCTCCTACAATGAGCAGTTCTTC. The chain recombines TRBV9 with TRBJ2-1; a possible D gene is TRBD2 (6 bases). In germline, CDR1 is SGDLS, CDR2 YYNGEE. V dropped 0 bases and J dropped 0 bases, with 10 bases sitting between them. The CDR3 consists of 16 residues.

This clonotype has just a few counts. The CDR3 nucleotides are TGTGCCAGCAGGAACGGGGGCGGATACACCGGGGAGCTGTTTTTT. This codes for CASRNGGGYTGELFF. This sequence joins TRBV2 and TRBJ2-2; D might be TRBD1 or TRBD2, each matching 6 bases. Trimming removed 6 bases from V and 3 bases from J, with 14 bases in between. CDR3 length equals 15 residues. Germline V lookup: CDR1 SNHLY, CDR2 FYNNEI.

This clonotype was picked up a small number of times. V is TRBV27 and J is TRBJ2-3, with TRBD1 matching 9 bases. Germline CDR1 MNHEY, CDR2 SMNVEV (reference sequence). The CDR3 covers 18 residues. Losses at the gene ends were 5 bases for V and 4 bases for J; bases not matched to a gene: 16. CDR3 in DNA: TGTGCCAGCAGTCCGCAACGGGTAGGGACAGGGATCGCAGATACGCAGTATTTT. This translates into CASSPQRVGTGIADTQYF.

The chain employs TRBV12-3 or TRBV12-4 and TRBJ2-5; D is ambiguous. This CDR3 is 12 amino acids long. The germline V and J ends were trimmed by 6 bases and 5 bases, with 10 bases remaining between them. CDR3 sequence: CASSFRLETQYF. The CDR3, as DNA: TGTGCCAGCAGCTTCCGTTTGGAGACCCAGTACTTC.

The chain recombines TRBV4-2 with TRBJ2-7; 8 bases are a match to TRBD1. The trim removed 5 bases at V and 2 bases at J, leaving 8 bases unmatched. This CDR3 is 15 amino acids long. CDR1 and CDR2 (germline): LGHNA, YNFKEQ. Here the CDR3 DNA reads TGTGCCAGCAGCACACGGACAGGGAACACCTACGAGCAGTACTTC. Encoded protein: CASSTRTGNTYEQYF.

This clonotype was recorded many times. This rearrangement joins TRBV4-2 to TRBJ1-6, with D possibly being TRBD1 (6 bases). This CDR3 has 19 amino acids. Germline V gene lookup returns CDR1 LGHNA and CDR2 YNFKEQ. V lost 0 bases and J lost 7, with 22 bases in between. CDR3 in DNA: TGTGCCAGCAGCCAAGAGGTTCCCGACAGGTTGGGGTCGAATTCACCCCTCCACTTT. Translating it yields CASSQEVPDRLGSNSPLHF.